Shown below are 27 T cell receptor beta chains from a single sample sequenced in a study of spatial heterogeneity in lung cancer (dated by TCRdb to between 2017 and 2020). The meaning of the sample's time point label: sample taken at primary tumor resection. For TCR sequencing, whole RNA was extracted from tumor and nontumor lung tissue, or from cryopreserved PBMC samples, and no cell sorting was done. The library was produced with 5' RACE. These reads were obtained on a NextSeq 500. The public sequencing data were trimmed at Q25 with fastp and processed into clonotypes with MiXCR by TCRdb, which kept only in-frame beta chains. Records with the same CDR3 protein are collapsed into one entry carrying the most frequent genes and DNA. This sample is represented by more than 20,000 distinct CDR3 sequences; around 13% of them were singletons. Around 23% of the sample goes to the ten largest clones. The starting material was PBMCs, obtained at surgery. The receptors originated from a female donor with early-stage non-small cell lung cancer.

This clonotype was picked up many times. The chain employs TRBV6-6 and TRBJ2-7, with TRBD2 matching over 10 bases. V shed 8 bases and J 2 bases; nucleotides not matched to a gene: 9. Germline assignment: CDR1 MNHNY and CDR2 SVGAGI (reference sequence). This CDR3 is built from 15 residues. The CDR3 DNA is TGTGCCAGCCACGGGGCCCTAGCGGGGGCCTACGAGCAGTACGTC. This encodes CASHGALAGAYEQYV.

This clonotype was seen repeatedly, ten times or more. This sequence joins TRBV6-7 and TRBJ2-7; 8 nucleotides match TRBD2. TRBV6-7 is marked as an open reading frame, function uncertain. The CDR3 runs to 18 residues. With 8 bases clipped from V and 6 bases from J, the junction kept 24 bases outside the gene matches. In DNA, the CDR3 is TGTGCCAGCGACCTAAGCGGGGGACCTTGCTTTTCAGTAAGCGAGCAGTACTTC. This gives the protein CASDLSGGPCFSVSEQYF.

This clonotype showed up many times. This chain uses TRBV9 with TRBJ2-7; TRBD1 or TRBD2 may be the D gene (5 bases each). Germline values: CDR1 SGDLS, CDR2 YYNGEE. V lost 4 bases and J 3 bases, leaving 17 bases between the germline ends. The CDR3 contains 15 residues. CDR3 coding DNA: TGTGCCAGCAGCCCTCTAACCGGGACGGTCTACGAGCAGTACTTC. This sequence encodes CASSPLTGTVYEQYF.

This chain connects TRBV7-2 to TRBJ1-5; tentatively, D is TRBD1 (6 bases). Germline lookup yields CDR1 SGHTA and CDR2 FQGNSA. V was clipped by 4 bases and J by 4 bases, with 8 bases between them. The CDR3 runs 13 residues. The CDR3 protein is CASSSDRNQPQHF. Here the CDR3 DNA reads TGTGCCAGCAGCTCCGACAGGAATCAGCCCCAGCATTTT. Together with reference TRBV7-2 and TRBJ1-5, the CDR3 gives the full variable domain: GAGVSQSPSNKVTEKGKDVELRCDPISGHTALYWYRQSLGQGLEFLIYFQGNSAPDKSGLPSDRFSAERTGGSVSTLTIQRTQQEDSAVYLCASSSDRNQPQHFGDGTRLSIL.

This clonotype appeared a few times. This chain uses TRBV20-1 with TRBJ2-1, with D tentatively TRBD2 (7 bases). Trimming stripped 5 bases from V and 6 bases from J, with 11 bases between. Germline CDR1 DFQATT, CDR2 SNEGSKA (reference sequence). The CDR3 has 12 amino acids. The CDR3 DNA sequence: TGCAGTGCTCCCGGGGGGCCCAATGAGCAGTTCTTC. It specifies CSAPGGPNEQFF.

This clonotype has ten or more counts. The V gene is TRBV5-1, the J gene TRBJ1-1; TRBD1 aligns across 7 bases. V was pared by 1 base and J by 3 bases, with 9 bases of the junction left unmatched. There are 16 residues in the CDR3. Germline CDR1 SGHRS, CDR2 YFSETQ. The CDR3 bases are TGCGCCAGCAGCTTGCAGGGTGCAGGGGGACACACTGAAGCTTTCTTT. Translating it yields CASSLQGAGGHTEAFF.

A few counts support this clonotype. The genes are TRBV12-3 or TRBV12-4 and TRBJ1-4; D uncertain. CDR3 length equals 11 residues. With 6 bases removed from V and 11 bases from J, the gap between germline ends came to 10 bases. In DNA form, the CDR3 reads TGTGCCAGCAGAAGTGGTTGGAAACTGTTTTTT. This codes for CASRSGWKLFF.

This clonotype has at least ten counts. This rearrangement joins TRBV6-5 to TRBJ2-5; a possible D gene is TRBD1 (6 bases). The germline CDR1 and CDR2 sequences are MNHEY and SVGAGI. The length of the CDR3 is 12 residues. Trimming took 10 bases from V and 2 from J, leaving 11 bases between them. The CDR3 bases are TGTGCCATCCGGGACATTCAAGAGACCCAGTACTTC. Translated: CAIRDIQETQYF.

This clonotype was seen repeatedly, ten times or more. The rearrangement uses TRBV5-4 and TRBJ2-2; a weak D match, TRBD2 (6 bases). V was trimmed by 1 base and J by 0 bases, leaving 13 bases between them. From germline, CDR1 is SGHNT and CDR2 YYREEE (reference sequence). This CDR3 is built from 17 residues. The CDR3 nucleotides are TGTGCCAGCAGCTTGAGGGGCGGGAATACGAACACCGGGGAGCTGTTTTTT. It codes for CASSLRGGNTNTGELFF.

This clonotype was seen repeatedly, ten times or more. The gene calls are TRBV5-1 and TRBJ2-7; TRBD2 might be the D (5 bases). The V gene lost 6 bases and the J gene lost 0 bases, with 13 bases spanning the gap. This CDR3 is 14 amino acids long. CDR1 and CDR2 from the germline V gene are SGHRS and YFSETQ. CDR3 DNA sequence: TGCGCCAGCACTCAGAACGGGAACTCCTACGAGCAGTACTTC. This encodes CASTQNGNSYEQYF.

The chain has TRBV7-8 and TRBJ2-7; no firm D call. The CDR3 is 14 residues long. Germline V gene sequence: CDR1 SGHVS, CDR2 FQNEAQ. Trimming shortened V by 5 bases and J by 5 bases, and 16 bases separated the two germline ends. The CDR3 here is CASSPPETTNEQYF. As DNA, the CDR3 is TGTGCCAGCAGCCCGCCCGAGACGACGAACGAGCAGTACTTC.

The genes are TRBV10-3 and TRBJ2-5; D unresolved. The CDR3 consists of 13 residues. The V gene lost 5 bases and the J gene lost 0 bases, with 7 bases spanning the gap. The germline CDR1 and CDR2 sequences are ENHRY and SYGVKD. CDR3 sequence (DNA): TGTGCCATCAGTCCCGGGCACCAAGAGACCCAGTACTTC. Protein sequence: CAISPGHQETQYF.

This clonotype showed up many times. The rearrangement uses TRBV18 and TRBJ2-5; 7 positions agree with TRBD1. The CDR3 is made up of 14 amino acids. Germline lookup yields CDR1 KGHSH and CDR2 LQKENI. V lost 4 bases, J lost 1 base, and 3 bases stayed unmatched. Here the CDR3 reads CASSLGQIQETQYF. In DNA form, the CDR3 reads TGTGCCAGCTCACTGGGACAGATCCAAGAGACCCAGTACTTC.

This clonotype occurred a few times. The V gene is TRBV20-1, the J gene TRBJ2-7, with D perhaps matching TRBD2 (6 bases). Germline CDR1 reads DFQATT; CDR2 reads SNEGSKA (reference sequence). The V end lost 1 base, the J end lost 2 bases, and 12 bases lay between the germline ends. The CDR3 covers 14 residues. This chain's CDR3 is CSARVAGTPYEQYF. CDR3 sequence (DNA): TGCAGTGCTAGAGTCGCCGGGACTCCCTACGAGCAGTACTTC.

The chain recombines TRBV6-5 with TRBJ2-1, with a tentative D call TRBD1 (6 bases). Germline V gene sequence: CDR1 MNHEY, CDR2 SVGAGI. V was clipped by 4 bases and J by 5 bases, with 12 bases between them. CDR3 length: 14 residues. The CDR3 coding sequence is TGTGCCAGCAGTTTTTACCGGGACAACAATGAGCAGTTCTTC. It yields the protein CASSFYRDNNEQFF.

The sample holds many counts of this clonotype. The V and J genes are TRBV7-3 and TRBJ2-3; TRBD2 matches at 12 bases. The CDR3 runs 16 residues. Per germline, CDR1 SGHTA and CDR2 FQGTGA. Germline trimming cut 1 base from V and 2 bases from J; bases unmatched to any gene: 1. The CDR3 protein is CASSLRLAGDTDTQYF. The CDR3 DNA follows: TGTGCCAGCAGCTTAAGACTAGCGGGAGACACAGATACGCAGTATTTT. Variable domain in full (rest from reference TRBV7-3 and TRBJ2-3): GAGVSQTPSNKVTEKGKYVELRCDPISGHTALYWYRQSLGQGPEFLIYFQGTGAADDSGLPNDRFFAVRPEGSVSTLKIQRTERGDSAVYLCASSLRLAGDTDTQYFGPGTRLTVL.

The table lists this clonotype with many counts. The chain has TRBV7-3 and TRBJ2-5; 9 nucleotides align to TRBD2. This CDR3 region has 14 residues. Trimming took 4 bases from V and 9 from J; bases not matched to a gene: 9. Germline CDR1 is SGHTA and CDR2 is FQGTGA. CDR3 in DNA: TGTGCCAGCAGCTCCGGGACTAGCCCAGGGGCCCAGTACTTC. Protein sequence: CASSSGTSPGAQYF.

This clonotype was recorded at least ten times. This rearrangement joins TRBV10-3 to TRBJ2-1; TRBD1 agrees at 8 bases. This CDR3 has 20 amino acids. The V gene's germline CDR1 is ENHRY and CDR2 SYGVKD. V lost 3 bases, J lost 0 bases, and 16 bases stayed unmatched. CDR3 protein: CAISDWLQGERKGSYNEQFF. The CDR3 DNA follows: TGTGCCATCAGTGACTGGTTACAGGGGGAAAGAAAGGGCTCCTACAATGAGCAGTTCTTC.

This clonotype was recorded at least ten times. The chain uses TRBV28 and TRBJ2-4, with TRBD2 as a possible D gene (6 bases). The V end was cut by 7 bases, the J end by 10 bases, with 23 bases between. This CDR3 contains 15 residues. The germline CDR1 and CDR2 sequences are MDHEN and SYDVKM. CDR3 coding DNA: TGTGCCAGCACCTCCCGGGGGTTTCGTAAAGGGATTCAGTACTTC. Translation gives CASTSRGFRKGIQYF.

There are a few counts of this clonotype. The chain links TRBV6-5 to TRBJ2-1; D unresolved. This CDR3 contains 14 residues. Germline assignment: CDR1 MNHEY and CDR2 SVGAGI. V lost 5 bases and J lost 3, with 11 bases in between. In nucleotides, the CDR3 is TGTGCCAGCAGTACCCGTTACTACTACAATGAGCAGTTCTTC. Its translation: CASSTRYYYNEQFF.

This clonotype was found many times. This chain joins TRBV10-3 and TRBJ2-3; 10 positions agree with TRBD2. Germline V gene lookup returns CDR1 ENHRY and CDR2 SYGVKD. The CDR3 has 18 residues. With 4 bases clipped from V and 4 bases from J, the junction kept 14 bases outside the gene matches. Here the CDR3 reads CAISVRGASGRSSDTQYF. CDR3 sequence (DNA): TGTGCCATCAGTGTACGTGGGGCTAGCGGGAGATCCTCAGATACGCAGTATTTT.

This clonotype was seen many times. The chain joins TRBV5-1 to TRBJ2-1, with D possibly matching TRBD2 (6 bases). Germline V gene sequence: CDR1 SGHRS, CDR2 YFSETQ. The CDR3 totals 13 residues. V was pared by 0 bases and J by 8 bases, with 9 bases between. The CDR3 loop reads CASSLGRVDEQFF. In DNA form, the CDR3 reads TGCGCCAGCAGCTTGGGGAGGGTCGATGAGCAGTTCTTC.

In its sample, this clonotype was seen many times. The chain combines TRBV7-2 with TRBJ1-5; D gene ambiguous. Per germline, CDR1 SGHTA and CDR2 FQGNSA. The CDR3 has 14 residues. Deletions cut 3 bases from V and 4 bases from J, with 10 bases between. The DNA of the CDR3 is TGTGCCAGCAGCTTGGTCTCAGATAATCAGCCCCAGCATTTT. Translating it yields CASSLVSDNQPQHF. Full variable domain (rest looked up from reference TRBV7-2 and TRBJ1-5): GAGVSQSPSNKVTEKGKDVELRCDPISGHTALYWYRQSLGQGLEFLIYFQGNSAPDKSGLPSDRFSAERTGGSVSTLTIQRTQQEDSAVYLCASSLVSDNQPQHFGDGTRLSIL.

The chain is built from TRBV12-3 or TRBV12-4 and TRBJ2-1, with a possible D match to TRBD1 (6 bases). V was cut by 8 bases and J by 5 bases, with 16 bases left in between. The CDR3 contains 14 residues. The CDR3 DNA is TGTGCCAGCCTAGACAGGACGGGAAACAATGAGCAGTTCTTC. Residues: CASLDRTGNNEQFF.

This clonotype was seen at least ten times. V is TRBV7-2 and J is TRBJ2-2, with D perhaps TRBD1 (5 bases). The V gene's germline CDR1 is SGHTA and CDR2 FQGNSA. The CDR3 is made up of 17 amino acids. Trimming left V 2 bases short and J 1 base short, with 14 bases between. CDR3 coding DNA: TGTGCCAGCAGCTTATCAGGGCTAAAGGGGAACACCGGGGAGCTGTTTTTT. Translation: CASSLSGLKGNTGELFF.

In its sample, this clonotype was seen many times. V gene TRBV27 combines with J gene TRBJ2-2; a weak D match, TRBD1 (6 bases). The ends were cut back, 6 bases at V and 4 bases at J, with 15 bases in the middle. Germline V gene sequence: CDR1 MNHEY, CDR2 SMNVEV (reference sequence). The CDR3 is made up of 15 amino acids. DNA for the CDR3: TGTGCCAGCAGCCCAAACAGGGCCGGCACCGGGGAGCTGTTTTTT. Amino acids: CASSPNRAGTGELFF.

This clonotype was seen repeatedly, ten times or more. The V and J genes are TRBV6-2 or TRBV6-3 and TRBJ1-2; D not certain. The CDR3 is made up of 16 amino acids. Germline CDR1 and CDR2: MNHEY and SVGEGT. V was pared by 6 bases and J by 5 bases, with 22 bases between. Written as DNA, the CDR3 is TGTGCCAGCAGCCCCGTTGCTGCGTCAATCGGATATGGCTACACCTTC. Protein sequence: CASSPVAASIGYGYTF.